A selection of T cell receptor beta chains follows, all from one sample in a study of Ad26.COV2.S vaccination and SARS-CoV-2 variants. The protocol was immunoSEQ multiplex PCR, while the TCRdb copy is restricted to in-frame clones and leaves out a portion. Of some 480,000 clones listed, around 88% are singletons. The sample consisted of peripheral blood, taken in a trial of Ad26.COV2.S vaccine versus placebo. The receptors originated from a person aged 18-65 years who received the Ad26.COV2.S COVID-19 vaccine or a placebo. Each CDR3 is given with its conserved first and last residue. The order of the fields is V gene, J gene, D gene, CDR3 length, clone size, CDR3 DNA, CDR3 protein. The D gene is left open where the match is weak. Size is stated for part of the rows, as once, few or many counts, or as a class when the clone is expanded.

>TRBV15|TRBJ2-4|TRBD1|15|NA
TGTGCCACCAGCCCGGGACAGGTAGCCAAAAACATTCAGTACTTC
CATSPGQVAKNIQYF
>TRBV30|TRBJ2-4|TRBD1|17|once
TGTGCCTGGAGGGACCGACAGGGGGCCGTAGCCAAAAACATTCAGTACTTC
CAWRDRQGAVAKNIQYF
>TRBV4-1|TRBJ2-7|NA|12|NA
TGCGCCAGCAGCCCAAATCCCAGGGAGCAGTACTTC
CASSPNPREQYF
>TRBV27|TRBJ2-1|TRBD2|15|NA
TGTGCCAGCAGTCCTGGGACTAGATGGAGGGGCGAGCAGTTCTTC
CASSPGTRWRGEQFF
>TRBV3-1/TRBV3-2|TRBJ2-1|TRBD2|14|NA
TGTGCCAGCAGCCAAACTAGCGGGAGAAATGAGCAGTTCTTC
CASSQTSGRNEQFF
>TRBV7-2|TRBJ1-6|NA|15|NA
TGTGCCAGCAGATACCGCCCGGTAGGGAATTCACCCCTCCACTTT
CASRYRPVGNSPLHF
>TRBV7-8|TRBJ1-5|NA|17|NA
TGTGCCAGCAGCCTCGGCGCGGGGCGAGGTAGCAATCAGCCCCAGCATTTT
CASSLGAGRGSNQPQHF
>TRBV28|TRBJ1-5|TRBD1|16|NA
TGTGCCAGCACCCCCTCGGGGCAGGGGGGCAATCAGCCCCAGCATTTT
CASTPSGQGGNQPQHF
>TRBV10-2|TRBJ2-3|NA|11|NA
TGCGCCAGCTCACAGCAAGATACGCAGTATTTT
CASSQQDTQYF
>TRBV30|TRBJ1-1|NA|11|NA
TGTGCCTGGACGGGAGGGACGGGAGCTTTCTTT
CAWTGGTGAFF
>TRBV19|TRBJ2-3|TRBD2|14|NA
TGTGCCAGCTCTAGCGGGAGGAGCACAGATACGCAGTATTTT
CASSSGRSTDTQYF
>TRBV29-1|TRBJ2-2|NA|13|NA
TGCAGCGGAAACGGGTTTAACACCGGGGAGCTGTTTTTT
CSGNGFNTGELFF
>TRBV28|TRBJ1-1|TRBD1|16|NA
TGTGCCAGCAGTTCCCCAACAGGGGGCATGAACACTGAAGCTTTCTTT
CASSSPTGGMNTEAFF
>TRBV19|TRBJ1-5|NA|16|NA
TGTGCCAGTAGTAAAAATACCGGAGGGAGCAATCAGCCCCAGCATTTT
CASSKNTGGSNQPQHF
>TRBV3-1/TRBV3-2|TRBJ2-7|TRBD1|16|NA
TGTGCCAGCAGCCTTCCTACCGGGACAGGGGGCTACGAGCAGTACTTC
CASSLPTGTGGYEQYF
>TRBV30|TRBJ1-1|NA|15|NA
TGTGCCTGGAGTATATATGTGGGGACCCTACGTCGAGCTTTCTTT
CAWSIYVGTLRRAFF
>TRBV7-2|TRBJ1-6|NA|13|NA
TGTGCCAGCAGCCGCAGACAGCTTTCACCCCTCCACTTT
CASSRRQLSPLHF
>TRBV7-2|TRBJ1-6|TRBD1|14|NA
TGTGCCAGCAGCGCGGGACAGGGAGGCTCACCCCTCCACTTT
CASSAGQGGSPLHF
>TRBV10-1|TRBJ1-5|NA|12|few
TGCGCCAGCAGTGTAGGCGGCCAGCCCCAGCATTTT
CASSVGGQPQHF
>TRBV3-1/TRBV3-2|TRBJ1-3|TRBD1|15|NA
TGTGCCAGCAGCCAAGGACAGGGCGGCAGAGCCACCATATATTTT
CASSQGQGGRATIYF
>TRBV4-1|TRBJ2-1|TRBD1|15|NA
TGCGCCAGCAGCCATAGTGGGGACAGGAACAATGAGCAGTTCTTC
CASSHSGDRNNEQFF
>TRBV7-2|TRBJ2-1|TRBD2|15|NA
TGTGCCAGCAGCTTAGCGGCTAGCGGTAACAATGAGCAGTTCTTC
CASSLAASGNNEQFF
>TRBV10-3|TRBJ2-7|NA|15|once
TGTGCCATCAGTGATTCATCAGCAAGCTCCTACGAGCAGTACTTC
CAISDSSASSYEQYF
>TRBV5-1|TRBJ1-6|NA|18|NA
TGCGCCAGCAGCTTGGGGTGGTGTGCGTCTGGGAAAAATTCACCCCTCCACTTT
CASSLGWCASGKNSPLHF
>TRBV6-1|TRBJ1-5|NA|15|NA
TGTGCCAGCAGTGAACAACAGGGTGCTAGTCAGCCCCAGCATTTT
CASSEQQGASQPQHF
>TRBV19|TRBJ1-2|NA|13|once
TGTGCCAGTAGTATCGGAGGGAACTATGGCTACACCTTC
CASSIGGNYGYTF
>TRBV28|TRBJ1-4|NA|14|NA
TGTGCCAGCAGTTTTAGCACGTCCGGCGAAAAACTGTTTTTT
CASSFSTSGEKLFF
>TRBV11-2|TRBJ2-1|NA|12|once
TGTGCCAGCAGCTCCACTGGTAATGAGCAGTTCTTC
CASSSTGNEQFF
>TRBV7-3|TRBJ2-2|NA|16|once
TGTGCCAGCAGCGAACCGGGGGTGCTGAACACCGGGGAGCTGTTTTTT
CASSEPGVLNTGELFF
>TRBV28|TRBJ1-1|NA|15|NA
TGTGCCAGCAGAAAGGACAGTTTCGTGCTCACTGAAGCTTTCTTT
CASRKDSFVLTEAFF
>TRBV28|TRBJ1-1|TRBD1|14|NA
TGTGCCAGCAGCTATCCGGACAGGTCAACTGAAGCTTTCTTT
CASSYPDRSTEAFF
>TRBV7-8|TRBJ2-1|NA|13|NA
TGTGCCAGCAGCTTCGGCACCTACAATGAGCAGTTCTTC
CASSFGTYNEQFF
>TRBV19|TRBJ2-1|NA|13|NA
TGTGCCAGTAGTTCCGGGTCCGACAATGAGCAGTTCTTC
CASSSGSDNEQFF
>TRBV7-2|TRBJ2-7|TRBD1|12|NA
TGTGCCAGCAGCTTTTCAGCCGGGACAGTGTTCTTC
CASSFSAGTVFF
>TRBV19|TRBJ2-3|NA|17|NA
TGTGCCAGTAGTATGGTAGAGGCGGGGGCAAGCACAGATACGCAGTATTTT
CASSMVEAGASTDTQYF
>TRBV6-2/TRBV6-3|TRBJ1-2|NA|15|NA
TGTGCCAGCAGTTACTCGAAAAGGGGGGACTATGGCTACACCTTC
CASSYSKRGDYGYTF
>TRBV19|TRBJ2-1|TRBD2|15|NA
TGTGCCAGTGGATCCGGACTAGCGGGAAGCAATGAGCAGTTCTTC
CASGSGLAGSNEQFF
>TRBV28|TRBJ2-7|TRBD2|17|NA
TGTGCCAGCAGTCCCCGGGGTGGCGGGAGGGAGGCCCACGAGCAGTACTTC
CASSPRGGGREAHEQYF
>TRBV5-4|TRBJ2-7|NA|16|NA
TGTGCCAGCAGCCCCCAACGTAGGACGAGAGGATACGAGCAGTACTTC
CASSPQRRTRGYEQYF
>TRBV28|TRBJ2-3|NA|12|NA
TGTGCCAGCAGCCGCGGGCCTAATGCGCAGTATTTT
CASSRGPNAQYF
>TRBV10-3|TRBJ2-1|TRBD2|16|NA
TGTGCCATCAGGGGCACCGGGGGACTAGCGGGAGGGTCCCCGTTCTTC
CAIRGTGGLAGGSPFF
>TRBV5-6|TRBJ2-5|NA|11|NA
TGTGCCAGCAGCAGGGCAGGGACCCAGTACTTC
CASSRAGTQYF
>TRBV7-9|TRBJ1-1|NA|14|NA
TGTGCCAGCAGCCGCGGGGACCTGAACACTGAAGCTTTCTTT
CASSRGDLNTEAFF
>TRBV19|TRBJ2-7|TRBD1|18|NA
TGTGCCAGTAGTATAGCCTTGGGACAGGGGGCCCAAACCTACGAGCAGTACTTC
CASSIALGQGAQTYEQYF
>TRBV27|TRBJ2-5|NA|14|NA
TGTGCCAGCAGTTTAAACCGGGGACGGGAGACCCAGTACTTC
CASSLNRGRETQYF